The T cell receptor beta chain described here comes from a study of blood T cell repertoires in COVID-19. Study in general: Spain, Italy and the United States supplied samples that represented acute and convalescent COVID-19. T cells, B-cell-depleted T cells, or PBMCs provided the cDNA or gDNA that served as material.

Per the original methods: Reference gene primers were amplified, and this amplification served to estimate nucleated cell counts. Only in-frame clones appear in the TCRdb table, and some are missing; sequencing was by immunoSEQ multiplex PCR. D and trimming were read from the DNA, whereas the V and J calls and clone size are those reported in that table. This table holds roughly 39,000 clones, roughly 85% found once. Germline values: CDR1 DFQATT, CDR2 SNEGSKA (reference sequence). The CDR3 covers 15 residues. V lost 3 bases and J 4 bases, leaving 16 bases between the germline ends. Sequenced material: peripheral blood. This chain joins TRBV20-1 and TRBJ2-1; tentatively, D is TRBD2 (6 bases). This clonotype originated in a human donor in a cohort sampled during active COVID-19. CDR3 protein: CSASYSGSRYNEQFF. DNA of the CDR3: TGCAGTGCTAGTTATAGCGGTAGTAGGTACAATGAGCAGTTCTTC.